These 23 T cell receptor beta chains share one sample of origin, sequenced in a study of siplizumab effects on memory and regulatory T cells. The table came from immunoSEQ multiplex PCR; TCRdb's copy has only in-frame clones and leaves some out. The sample has about 120,000 clones; 85% to 95% are singletons. The sequencing sample was made of non-Treg CD4+ T cells sorted from blood. These receptors all stem from a human donor in good health.

The V call is TRBV5-1, the J call TRBJ2-2; D ambiguous. This CDR3 region has 14 residues. Between the trimmed V and J ends, which lost 2 bases and 5 bases, there was a span of 10 bases. CDR1 is SGHRS and CDR2 is YFSETQ in the germline V gene. For the CDR3, the DNA is TGCGCCAGCAGCTTATTAGGGCTTACCGGGGAGCTGTTTTTT. Translating gives CASSLLGLTGELFF.

The J gene is TRBJ1-3, the V gene TRBV2; D is undetermined. Germline lookup yields CDR1 SNHLY and CDR2 FYNNEI. This CDR3 is 14 amino acids long. V was shortened by 6 bases and J by 0 bases, with 9 bases between the two germline ends. The chain's CDR3 is CASSVGVSGNTIYF. CDR3 bases: TGTGCCAGCAGCGTAGGAGTCTCTGGAAACACCATATATTTT.

The V and J genes are TRBV6-6 and TRBJ1-5; D uncertain. In germline, CDR1 is MNHNY, CDR2 SVGAGI (reference sequence). The CDR3 consists of 14 residues. V lost 7 bases to trimming and J lost 0 bases, with 10 bases between them. The CDR3 reads CASNEGNSNQPQHF. In DNA, the CDR3 is TGTGCCAGCAACGAGGGAAATAGCAATCAGCCCCAGCATTTT.

This chain joins TRBV19 and TRBJ1-5, with TRBD1 as a possible D gene (5 bases). Germline values: CDR1 LNHDA, CDR2 SQIVND (reference sequence). This CDR3 contains 14 residues. V was cut by 6 bases and J by 3 bases, with 12 bases left in between. The CDR3 here is CASSYGHTNQPQHF. In DNA, the CDR3 is TGTGCCAGTAGCTACGGACACACCAATCAGCCCCAGCATTTT.

The chain couples TRBV7-9 to TRBJ2-3; 12 nucleotides agree with TRBD1. Trimming removed 3 bases from V and 5 bases from J; junction bases left unmatched: 3. The germline V gene encodes CDR1 SEHNR and CDR2 FQNEAQ (reference sequence). The CDR3 consists of 15 residues. The CDR3 coding sequence is TGTGCCAGCAGCTTGGGGACAGGGGGCGGAGATACGCAGTATTTT. It encodes CASSLGTGGGDTQYF.

The V and J genes are TRBV6-5 and TRBJ1-4; D is unresolved. The CDR3 is 13 residues long. Germline V CDR1 and CDR2: MNHEY, SVGAGI. V shed 3 bases and J shed 8 bases, with 10 bases lying between them. The CDR3 sequence: CASSYTRREKLFF. The CDR3 DNA sequence: TGTGCCAGCAGTTATACCAGGAGAGAAAAACTGTTTTTT.

The chain has TRBV7-9 and TRBJ2-2, with 10 bases identical to TRBD2. CDR3 length equals 16 residues. Germline V gene sequence: CDR1 SEHNR, CDR2 FQNEAQ (reference sequence). After removal of 6 bases from V and 7 bases from J, the junction contained 11 bases not matched to a gene. CDR3 residues: CASRGRLAGEHGELFF. Here the CDR3 DNA reads TGTGCCAGCAGAGGTCGGCTAGCGGGAGAACACGGGGAGCTGTTTTTT.

The chain employs TRBV15 and TRBJ1-2; 9 positions match TRBD1. CDR1 and CDR2 (germline): LNHNV, YYDKDF (reference sequence). This CDR3 is built from 16 residues. The ends lost 0 bases at V and 2 bases at J; junction bases unmatched: 4. Here the CDR3 reads CATSRERDRANYGYTF. CDR3 in DNA: TGTGCCACCAGCAGAGAAAGGGACAGGGCGAACTATGGCTACACCTTC.

This CDR3 is CASSLGQANEKLFF. The CDR3 coding sequence is TGCGCCAGCAGCTTGGGACAGGCCAATGAAAAACTGTTTTTT. This chain joins TRBV5-1 and TRBJ1-4; TRBD1 is a possible D gene (6 bases). V shed 0 bases and J shed 5 bases, with 8 bases lying between them. Germline V gene lookup returns CDR1 SGHRS and CDR2 YFSETQ. CDR3 length equals 14 residues. Full variable domain (remainder filled in from reference TRBV5-1 and TRBJ1-4): KAGVTQTPRYLIKTRGQQVTLSCSPISGHRSVSWYQQTPGQGLQFLFEYFSETQRNKGNFPGRFSGRQFSNSRSEMNVSTLELGDSALYLCASSLGQANEKLFFGSGTQLSVL.

This clone is a singleton in its sample. This sequence joins TRBV12-5 and TRBJ2-3; the D gene is possibly TRBD2 (5 bases). V lost 5 bases to trimming and J lost 4 bases, with 10 bases between them. Germline CDR1 is LGHNT and CDR2 is FRNRAP. CDR3 length equals 13 residues. The CDR3 nucleotides read TGTGCTAGTGGTGCGGGCGGAGCAGATACGCAGTATTTT. The encoded protein is CASGAGGADTQYF.

The V and J genes are TRBV28 and TRBJ1-5; D remains unclear. The germline V gene encodes CDR1 MDHEN and CDR2 SYDVKM. Trimming cost V 3 bases and J 2 bases, with 2 bases left between them. CDR3 length equals 12 residues. CDR3 DNA: TGTGCCAGCAGTTTCGGCAATCAGCCCCAGCATTTT. This translates into CASSFGNQPQHF.

The V gene is TRBV6-5, the J gene TRBJ1-3, with 10 nucleotides matching TRBD1. V shed 6 bases and J 4 bases; nucleotides not matched to a gene: 3. Germline assignment: CDR1 MNHEY and CDR2 SVGAGI. The CDR3 extends over 14 amino acids. The DNA for the CDR3 is TGTGCCAGCAGCAAGGGACAGGGGGGAAACACCATATATTTT. The encoded protein is CASSKGQGGNTIYF.

In DNA, the CDR3 is TGTGCCAGCAGCCGAGAGTATGGCTACACCTTC. Translation: CASSREYGYTF. The V and J genes are TRBV5-8 and TRBJ1-2; D is unclear. The V end lost 4 bases, the J end lost 5 bases, and 6 bases lay between the germline ends. The CDR3 is made up of 11 amino acids. Germline loops: CDR1 SGHTS, CDR2 YDEGEE.

V usage is TRBV11-3 and J usage is TRBJ2-2; 10 bases fit TRBD1. CDR1 is SGHNT, CDR2 YENEEA, per germline. J gave up 5 bases and V 6 bases, and 9 bases lay outside the gene matches. The CDR3 totals 16 residues. The CDR3 DNA is TGTGCCAGCAGACCGGGGACAGGGGAAGGGACCGGGGAGCTGTTTTTT. Its translation is CASRPGTGEGTGELFF.

The chain combines TRBV10-3 with TRBJ2-7, with D tentatively TRBD1 or TRBD2 (5 bases each). The length of the CDR3 is 15 residues. Trimming stripped 0 bases from V and 2 bases from J, with 11 bases between. Germline V gene data show CDR1 as ENHRY and CDR2 as SYGVKD. The CDR3 DNA reads TGTGCCATCAGTGAGTCTCGGGGCGGACCCTACGAGCAGTACTTC. Its protein is CAISESRGGPYEQYF.

The sample holds one count of this clone. V is TRBV19 and J is TRBJ1-2; D gene unclear. The germline V gene has CDR1 LNHDA and CDR2 SQIVND (reference sequence). V was trimmed by 5 bases and J by 6 bases, leaving 10 bases between them. This CDR3 comprises 12 residues. The CDR3 loop reads CASSEQPNGYTF. CDR3 sequence (DNA): TGTGCCAGTAGTGAACAGCCCAATGGCTACACCTTC.

This clone was recorded only once. The chain is built from TRBV5-1 and TRBJ1-1; 8 bases map to TRBD1. This CDR3 has 14 amino acids. Germline values: CDR1 SGHRS, CDR2 YFSETQ. Losses at the gene ends were 7 bases for V and 7 bases for J; bases not matched to a gene: 12. The CDR3 loop reads CASGTGSNLDEAFF. DNA of the CDR3: TGCGCCAGCGGGACAGGTAGTAATCTCGATGAAGCTTTCTTT.

V is TRBV6-5 and J is TRBJ2-7; D gene unclear. The ends were cut back, 0 bases at V and 0 bases at J, with 6 bases in the middle. This CDR3 has 14 residues. Germline V gene data show CDR1 as MNHEY and CDR2 as SVGAGI. The CDR3 nucleotides are TGTGCCAGCAGTTACTCGACTCTCTCCTACGAGCAGTACTTC. Its translation is CASSYSTLSYEQYF.

The rearrangement uses TRBV30 and TRBJ1-5; D is undetermined. The germline V and J ends were trimmed by 3 bases and 0 bases, with 3 bases remaining between them. Germline V CDR1 and CDR2: GTSNPN, SVGIG (reference sequence). The CDR3 has 12 amino acids. The CDR3 region is CAWSTSNQPQHF. For the CDR3, the DNA is TGTGCCTGGAGCACTAGCAATCAGCCCCAGCATTTT.

This CDR3 is CASSLPSNSGANVLTF. Written as DNA, the CDR3 is TGTGCCAGCAGCCTCCCGTCTAACTCTGGGGCCAACGTCCTGACTTTC. The chain has TRBV9 and TRBJ2-6, with unresolved D. The ends were cut back, 4 bases at V and 0 bases at J, with 11 bases in the middle. Germline V gene lookup returns CDR1 SGDLS and CDR2 YYNGEE. The CDR3 runs to 16 residues.

The chain is built from TRBV28 and TRBJ2-3; maybe TRBD2 (7 bases). V was trimmed by 3 bases and J by 0 bases, leaving 10 bases between them. Germline lookup yields CDR1 MDHEN and CDR2 SYDVKM. The CDR3 runs 15 residues. This CDR3 is CASSFAGASTDTQYF. The CDR3, as DNA: TGTGCCAGCAGTTTCGCGGGGGCGAGCACAGATACGCAGTATTTT.

The chain recombines TRBV27 with TRBJ1-2, with TRBD1 as a possible D gene (5 bases). The CDR3 contains 12 residues. CDR1 and CDR2 from the germline V gene are MNHEY and SMNVEV (reference sequence). The germline V and J ends were trimmed by 8 bases and 8 bases, with 15 bases remaining between them. CDR3: CASQPPGGGYTF. In nucleotides, the CDR3 is TGTGCCAGCCAACCCCCCGGGGGAGGCTACACCTTC.

This CDR3 reads CASSQSGTEETQYF. The CDR3 DNA is TGTGCCAGCAGCCAATCCGGGACAGAAGAGACCCAGTACTTC. The gene calls are TRBV6-5 and TRBJ2-5; TRBD1 agrees at 7 bases. Germline V CDR1 and CDR2: MNHEY, SVGAGI. The CDR3 is made up of 14 amino acids. J gave up 3 bases and V 6 bases, and 7 bases lay outside the gene matches.